This T cell receptor beta chain was profiled in a study of cytomegalovirus exposure and HLA in healthy donors (TCRdb year 2017). Study-wide context: According to an earlier analysis of a few hundred of the donors, about 180 million T cells yielded 95 million to 140 million unique TCR beta sequences and about 280 Gb of sequence data. Roughly five DR-DQ haplotypes were treated as single units for association and clustering because of strong linkage in the cohort. Every discovery cohort repertoire had been produced on one sequencing platform. In the later analysis, no new phenotypic data were used to find candidate immune exposures; instead, reliance was placed on TCR beta sequences and their occurrence across donors. Using immunosequencing, the study profiled T cell repertoires from about 620 subjects and related those repertoires to cytomegalovirus serostatus. A later genetic analysis took genome-wide SNP genotypes for about 60% of the roughly 670 donors and used that subset as a discovery cohort. An earlier analysis of around 580 of the donors used high-throughput TCR beta sequencing to judge whether each TCR beta V gene segment behaved as functional or pseudogenic. Donor age, sex, ethnicity and CMV serostatus were compiled alongside the repertoire data. Typing coverage varied by locus: roughly 629-640 donors for A, B, C, DRB1 and DQB1; roughly 520 for DQA1; 606 for DPA1; 450 to 480 for DPB1. The genetic ancestry cluster associated with self-reported Caucasian donors included over 80% of the 398 genotyped donors. The study aimed to test whether cataloging public T cell receptors could reveal signatures of past pathogen exposure. Among 398 genotyped donors of the cohort, an average of around 240,000 unique TCR beta nucleotide sequences were sequenced per donor, roughly 18% of them non-productive. An early release covering 550 to 700 HLA-typed donors comprised approximately 300 gigabases of sequencing data and approximately 85 million unique TCR sequences. To predict cytomegalovirus infection status, the study brought together high-throughput TCR immunosequencing, statistical association of individual TCRs with disease status, and machine learning. Besides the first cohort of around 700 subjects, a separate validation cohort made up of over a hundred different subjects was used. To study patterns of TCR occurrence, a later analysis re-analyzed previously published TCR beta repertoires from 500 to 850 donors and added high-resolution HLA genotyping. HLA typing covered class I and class II loci at four-digit resolution.

What the study reported, not specific to this receptor: A further reported finding was that TCR beta sequences accurately predicted the HLA-A and HLA-B alleles for most subjects in the first cohort. In an earlier analysis of 587 of the donors, most TCR beta V segments were observed in productive rearrangements about 90% or about 30% of the time, broadly matching IMGT annotations. An association between a missense DCLRE1C variant and V-gene and J-gene trimming of TCR beta chains was found in a later genetic analysis and replicated in an independent cohort. A group of highly shared sequence variants was considered likely to be a technical artifact of the sequencing pipeline. For the cohort, immune exposure information was limited to CMV serostatus. According to a later analysis, TCR association rates differed among HLA loci, with DRB1 alleles showing the most associated TCRs and HLA-C alleles showing the fewest. A later genetic analysis reported fewer N-insertions in productive TCRs among donors in an Asian-associated ancestry cluster than the approximately 700-donor mean. A later analysis found that HLA-associated TCR beta chains were more clonally expanded and had lower generation probabilities than equally common non-associated chains. Linkage disequilibrium might explain the correlated functional status among segregating V segments, but an unknown experimental factor could not be ruled out. It was suggested by the authors that the approach could potentially be generalized to other disease states and immunological phenotypes. Most TCR sequences were seen in very few donors, while some public TCRs were found in many individuals. Because the 87-base-pair reads could not distinguish some IMGT-functional V segments, including TRBV6-2 and TRBV6-3, those segments were excluded. Roughly uniform sequencing depth across donors was assumed in presence/absence analyses, although this assumption may not hold. In this cohort, only TCR beta chains were sequenced, and detectable features were limited by the absence of alpha or paired-chain data. A later analysis reported that several top co-occurrence clusters appeared linked to parvovirus B19, influenza, CMV and Epstein-Barr virus. Because some donors lacked HLA typing at each locus, the association tests relied only on the typed subset. In both the original and validation cohorts, the classifier was reported to diagnose cytomegalovirus status with high specificity and sensitivity. Because counts were too low, roughly 18 rarely observed V segments, including chromosome 9 orphons, were left out of the earlier analysis of a few hundred of the donors. In the study, some 160 TCR beta chains were listed as associated with cytomegalovirus. When HLA alleles, especially DR and DQ, strongly co-occurred, TCR associations were difficult to assign to individual alleles. A few of the identified cytomegalovirus-associated TCR beta chains were confirmed in vitro to be specific for cytomegalovirus antigens. A later analysis associated 16,951 TCR beta sequences with specific HLA alleles at a false discovery rate of 0.05. A later analysis found that most CMV-associated TCR beta chains appeared HLA-restricted, with HLA associations seemingly driven largely by CMV exposure.

With regard to this clone: This receptor's antigen is unknown. Base qualities are not provided; no much larger clone lies one nucleotide away.

The cohort was made up of 500 to 850 healthy bone marrow donors. At the time of sampling, every cohort member was nominally healthy, though immune exposures that went unrecorded were likely present. The donor was CMV seropositive and belonged to the group of around 300 seropositive cohort members. A peripheral blood sample was provided by each donor, and peripheral blood mononuclear cells were used for TCR beta sequencing. Genomic DNA extraction from the blood cell samples was performed with the Qiagen DNeasy Blood Extraction Kit. Counted from cysteine to phenylalanine, this CDR3 has 13 amino acids. Only the CDR3 region is kept as DNA, spanning 39 bases read in frame from base 1. V lost 10 bases and J lost 7 bases, and the count of bases not matched to a germline gene is 10. According to the germline V gene (reference sequence), CDR1 reads SEHNR and CDR2 reads FQNEAQ. Library preparation employed the immunoSEQ multiplex PCR assay. The multiplex PCR relied on a mix of 60 forward primers for TCR Vbeta segments and 13 reverse primers for TCR Jbeta segments. A multiplex PCR assay on genomic DNA amplified the CDR3 region of rearranged TCR beta genes. On the Illumina HiSeq System, the amplified TCR beta libraries were sequenced as 87-base-pair reads. In the original analysis: A later analysis counted about 80 million unique TCR beta chains across the 640 or so repertoires, and roughly 11 million of these chains were shared by at least two donors. A nearest-neighbor algorithm error-corrected the raw reads and collapsed the reads into unique sequences, merging closely related sequences to remove PCR and sequencing errors. V, D and J gene segments were assigned by aligning CDR3 sequences to IMGT reference sequences. For a sequence to be retained, a match of at least six nucleotides was required to both a V gene segment and a J gene segment. A rearrangement counted as productive if the CDR3 had no stop codons and remained in frame with V and J, and every other rearrangement counted as non-productive. CDR3 was defined according to IMGT convention as the region running from the second conserved V-encoded cysteine to the conserved J-encoded phenylalanine. The earlier analysis of about 610 of the donors excluded any sequence lacking an unambiguous match to a single V gene segment. In an earlier analysis of several hundred of the donors, a V segment was called functional when productive rearrangements were above 56.7%, and segregating when the standard deviation between donors exceeded 5%. A statistical classification framework was developed to diagnose cytomegalovirus status using the catalog of TCR beta chain sequences. V and J gene assignment, in a later analysis, came from comparing TCR nucleotide sequences with IMGT/GENE-DB human TR gene sequences. In a later analysis, CDR3 sequences and most-parsimonious VDJ recombination scenarios were assigned using the TCRdist pipeline. A later analysis defined each TCR beta chain by its CDR3 amino acid sequence plus V-gene family, and excluded reads lacking a unique V-gene family. To address suspected cross-contamination and a sequencing artifact, a later analysis removed 592 highly shared, low-generation-probability nucleotide sequences. A later analysis calculated a clonal expansion index for each public chain from normalized within-repertoire ranks of inferred template counts. In a later analysis, generation probabilities were computed using a VDJ recombination model fitted to out-of-frame rearrangements, and the results were checked against IGoR. In a later analysis, hypergeometric tests were used to score TCR-TCR, TCR-HLA and TCR-CMV co-occurrence, with a repertoire-size bias correction applied to TCR pairs. A later analysis estimated false discovery rates by permuting HLA or CMV assignments 20 times. In a later analysis, co-occurring TCRs were grouped using DBSCAN, with TCRdist sequence similarity added in when clustering inside HLA-allele-positive subsets. For co-occurrence clustering, repertoires with fewer than 30,000 or more than 120,000 public chains were excluded, along with roughly 5 repertoires with anomalous nucleotide sharing. This is the immuneACCESS table as TCRdb keeps it, with only in-frame sequences that have V and J called. A part of the clones is gone; compared with another copy, unresolved V genes explain less than half, and the rest is unexplained. The V and J calls and the clone size are those of that table, but D and trimming were determined from the DNA. The sample yields about 210,000 clones; approximately 78% were counted once. In total, the top ten clones hold roughly an eighth of the sample.

The rearranged segments are TRBV7-9 and TRBJ2-3, and 8 junction bases match TRBD2. Sequencing was performed on PBMCs. The TCR was taken from a woman under 40 in good health and CMV-seropositive. Here is the DNA: TGTGCCACCCACGCAAGCGGGAGTAATACGCAGTATTTT. Translated, it gives CATHASGSNTQYF.